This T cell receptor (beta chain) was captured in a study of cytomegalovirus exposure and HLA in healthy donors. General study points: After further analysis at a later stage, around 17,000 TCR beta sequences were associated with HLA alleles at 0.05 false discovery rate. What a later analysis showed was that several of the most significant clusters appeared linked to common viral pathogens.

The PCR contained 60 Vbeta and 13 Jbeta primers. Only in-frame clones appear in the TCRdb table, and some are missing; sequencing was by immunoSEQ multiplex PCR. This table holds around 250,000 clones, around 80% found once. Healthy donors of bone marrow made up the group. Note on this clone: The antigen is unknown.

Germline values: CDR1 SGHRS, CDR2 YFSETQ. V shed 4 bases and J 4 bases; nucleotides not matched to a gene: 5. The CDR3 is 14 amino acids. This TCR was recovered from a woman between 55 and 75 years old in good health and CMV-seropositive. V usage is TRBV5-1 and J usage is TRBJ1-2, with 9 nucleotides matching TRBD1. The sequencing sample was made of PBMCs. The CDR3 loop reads CASSGGQGLYGYTF. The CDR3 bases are TGCGCCAGCAGCGGGGGACAGGGCCTCTATGGCTACACCTTC.